These T cell receptor beta chains were read from a single sample in a study of blood T cell repertoires in COVID-19. Some clones are missing from TCRdb's copy, which holds only in-frame ones; the method was immunoSEQ multiplex PCR. The repertoire consists of about 190,000 clones, with 90% occurring once and the leading ten covering less than 0.7%. Sequences were obtained from peripheral blood. The receptor source for this set is a man aged 45-60 years with acute or convalescent COVID-19. Each CDR3 is given with its conserved first and last residue. A D gene is named only where the DNA matches it firmly. Size is stated for part of the rows, as once, few or many counts, or as a class when the clone is expanded.

>NA|once|TRBV7-2|TRBJ1-5
TGTGCCAGCAGCTTTGACGACAGGCAGGGGCTAGGTTCCAATCAGCCCCAGCATTTT
CASSFDDRQGLGSNQPQHF
>NA|NA|TRBV7-2|TRBJ2-2
TGTGCCAGCAAAACGAGTAGCGGGAACACCGGGGAGCTGTTTTTT
CASKTSSGNTGELFF
>TRBD1|NA|TRBV6-1|TRBJ2-7
TGTGCCAGCAGTGATCCGAGGACAGGGGCGGACGAGCAGTACTTC
CASSDPRTGADEQYF
>NA|NA|TRBV5-1|TRBJ1-5
TGCGCCAGCAGCTTGGACCCCGGTAGCAATCAGCCCCAGCATTTT
CASSLDPGSNQPQHF
>TRBD2|NA|TRBV9|TRBJ2-3
TGTGCCAGCAGCGTAGTTGGCGGGGGGGCCATGGCAGATACGCAGTATTTT
CASSVVGGGAMADTQYF
>NA|NA|TRBV5-8|TRBJ2-5
TGTGCCAGCAGCCCCCCCCAGAGGAGGAACCAAGAGACCCAGTACTTC
CASSPPQRRNQETQYF
>NA|NA|TRBV6-5|TRBJ2-6
TGTGCCAGCGCATCGGAGGGGTCTGGGGCCAACGTCCTGACTTTC
CASASEGSGANVLTF
>NA|few|TRBV13|TRBJ2-2
TGTGCCAGCAGCTTTCAGGGGTCCGGGGAGCTGTTTTTT
CASSFQGSGELFF
>NA|once|TRBV6-5|TRBJ2-5
TGTGCCAGCCAGGGGGGATACGGGCGAGAGACCCAGTACTTC
CASQGGYGRETQYF
>NA|NA|TRBV4-2|TRBJ2-7
TGTGCCAGCAGCCAAGACCAGGGTTCCTACGAGCAGTACTTC
CASSQDQGSYEQYF
>NA|once|TRBV12-3/TRBV12-4|TRBJ1-1
TGTGCCAGCAGTTACCGGGGGACCACTGAAGCTTTCTTT
CASSYRGTTEAFF
>TRBD2|few|TRBV9|TRBJ2-1
TGTGCCAGCAGCGGCCCTCCGGGCGGGAGGCTCGATGAGCAGTTCTTC
CASSGPPGGRLDEQFF
>NA|NA|TRBV3-1/TRBV3-2|TRBJ2-1
TGTGCCAGCAGCCAAGCCCCGGGAGAGTACAATGAGCAGTTCTTC
CASSQAPGEYNEQFF
>NA|NA|TRBV27|TRBJ2-1
TGTGCCAGCAAGCAAAGCGGACCGCACTCCTACAATGAGCAGTTCTTC
CASKQSGPHSYNEQFF